This T cell receptor (beta chain) stems from a study of post-analysis software for immune sequencing data. Regarding the study as a whole: There were roughly 5 TRBV segments more frequent in patients than controls, and TRBV5-6, TRBV5-1 and TRBV20-1 were among them.

Built from TCR beta cDNA, the libraries had unique molecular identifiers in them. MiXCR, run by TCRdb on the PCR reads, gives a single entry per CDR3 protein. The sample holds approximately 770,000 distinct CDR3 sequences, 46% seen once. Worth noting for this clonotype: Its antigen is not known.

This CDR3 has 13 amino acids. Germline CDR1 is DFQATT and CDR2 is SNEGSKA (reference sequence). V was shortened by 3 bases and J by 4 bases, with 12 bases between the two germline ends. This rearrangement joins TRBV20-1 to TRBJ1-2, with D perhaps matching TRBD1 (5 bases). The receptor's source is a girl aged 5 to 17 with multiple sclerosis. The sample comprised blood. The CDR3 region is CSARGRQFYGYTF. CDR3 sequence (DNA): TGCAGTGCTAGGGGCCGACAGTTCTATGGCTACACCTTC.